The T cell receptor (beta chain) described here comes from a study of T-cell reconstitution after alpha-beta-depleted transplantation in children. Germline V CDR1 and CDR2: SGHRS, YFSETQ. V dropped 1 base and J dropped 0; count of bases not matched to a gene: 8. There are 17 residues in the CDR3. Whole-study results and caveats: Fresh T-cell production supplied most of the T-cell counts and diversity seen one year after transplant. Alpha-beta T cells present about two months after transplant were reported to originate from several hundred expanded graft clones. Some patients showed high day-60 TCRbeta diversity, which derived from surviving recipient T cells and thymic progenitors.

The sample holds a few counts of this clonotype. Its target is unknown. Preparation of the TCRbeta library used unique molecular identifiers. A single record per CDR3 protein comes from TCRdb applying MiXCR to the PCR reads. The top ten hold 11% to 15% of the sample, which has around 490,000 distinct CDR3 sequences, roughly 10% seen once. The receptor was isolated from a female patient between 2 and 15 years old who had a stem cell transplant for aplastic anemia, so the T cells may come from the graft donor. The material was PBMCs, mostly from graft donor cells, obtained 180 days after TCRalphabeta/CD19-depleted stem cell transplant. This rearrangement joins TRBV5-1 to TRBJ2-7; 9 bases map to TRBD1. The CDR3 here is CASSLPGQGAFSYEQYF. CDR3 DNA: TGCGCCAGCAGCTTGCCGGGACAGGGAGCCTTCTCCTACGAGCAGTACTTC.